The 18 T cell receptor beta chains below all came from one sample that was sequenced in a study of T-cell reconstitution after alpha-beta-depleted transplantation in children. Unique molecular identifiers were incorporated into the prepared TCRbeta library. TCRdb reprocessed the PCR reads via MiXCR and lists one record per CDR3 protein. The profile covers fewer than 350,000 distinct CDR3 sequences, with around 10% appearing a single time and about 8% taken by the ten largest. The source was PBMCs, collected before TCRalphabeta/CD19-depleted stem cell transplant. The origin of the receptors is a boy in the first two years of life with acute myeloid leukemia, due to receive a stem cell transplant.

This chain joins TRBV7-2 and TRBJ1-6; 8 bases are a match to TRBD1. The CDR3 is 15 residues long. The J segment lost 10 bases and the V segment lost 2 bases, leaving 7 bases of the junction unmatched. Germline V gives CDR1 SGHTA, CDR2 FQGNSA. CDR3 amino acids: CASSLIPGGASPLHF. Here the CDR3 DNA reads TGTGCCAGCAGCTTAATACCAGGGGGCGCCTCACCCCTCCACTTT.

The table lists this clonotype with many counts. The chain has TRBV29-1 and TRBJ2-6; D gene ambiguous. The V and J ends lost 5 bases and 0 bases respectively, with 11 bases between them. The germline CDR1 and CDR2 sequences are SQVTM and ANQGSEA. CDR3 length: 15 amino acids. The CDR3 DNA sequence: TGCAGCGTTCGAGACTCCGACTCTGGGGCCAACGTCCTGACTTTC. Translating it yields CSVRDSDSGANVLTF.

This sequence joins TRBV20-1 and TRBJ2-1, with 11 bases fitting TRBD2. CDR1 and CDR2 (germline): DFQATT, SNEGSKA (reference sequence). The CDR3 runs to 15 residues. Germline trimming cut 6 bases from V and 7 bases from J; bases unmatched to any gene: 11. The CDR3 DNA follows: TGCAGTGCAGGGACCCCTAGCGGGGGGATGAATGAGCAGTTCTTC. Its protein is CSAGTPSGGMNEQFF.

This clonotype appeared a few times. This chain joins TRBV12-3 or TRBV12-4 and TRBJ1-5; 7 positions match TRBD1. The CDR3 loop spans 13 amino acids. V was pared by 7 bases and J by 8 bases, with 8 bases of the junction left unmatched. The CDR3 nucleotides read TGTGCCAGCACCCCAGGGGGAAGGAAGCCCCAGCATTTT. Translating it yields CASTPGGRKPQHF.

In this sample, this clonotype turned up many times. The chain uses TRBV29-1 and TRBJ2-7; no clear D. Germline-derived CDR1 and CDR2 are SQVTM and ANQGSEA. There are 12 residues in the CDR3. The germline V and J ends were trimmed by 1 base and 3 bases, with 7 bases remaining between them. Here the CDR3 DNA reads TGCAGCGTTGAAGTCGTACGCTACGAGCAGTACTTC. Protein sequence: CSVEVVRYEQYF.

Points on this clonotype: Possible read error: a much larger clone is one base away. CDR3 amino acids: CARSSAWGGEQYF. CDR3 bases: TGTGCCCGCAGTTCCGCGTGGGGTGGGGAGCAGTACTTC. The gene calls are TRBV12-3 or TRBV12-4 and TRBJ2-7; D remains unclear. The CDR3 has 13 residues.

This clonotype was observed at least ten times. This chain joins TRBV29-1 and TRBJ2-7; TRBD2 agrees at 8 bases. V dropped 3 bases and J dropped 1; count of bases not matched to a gene: 8. The germline CDR1 and CDR2 sequences are SQVTM and ANQGSEA. CDR3 size: 15 residues. In DNA form, the CDR3 reads TGCAGCGTTGAGGGACTGGCGGGAGGATCCTACGAGCAGTACTTC. It translates to CSVEGLAGGSYEQYF.

The V and J genes are TRBV3-1 and TRBJ2-3; unclear D gene. The CDR3 contains 16 residues. Germline V gene lookup returns CDR1 LGHDT and CDR2 YNNKEL (reference sequence). Trimming took off 0 bases at V and 0 bases at J, with 10 bases between the two ends. CDR3 in amino acids: CASSQDIQVSTDTQYF. CDR3 sequence (DNA): TGTGCCAGCAGCCAAGATATCCAGGTCAGCACAGATACGCAGTATTTT.

This clonotype has a count of ten or more. The CDR3, as DNA: TGTGCCAGCCGACAGGCCTCGAATTCACCCCTCCACTTT. Translated: CASRQASNSPLHF. The rearrangement uses TRBV27 and TRBJ1-6; a possible D gene is TRBD1 (6 bases). The CDR3 runs 13 residues. The germline gives CDR1 MNHEY, CDR2 SMNVEV (reference sequence). V was clipped by 8 bases and J by 7 bases, with 12 bases between them.

There are many counts of this clonotype. This sequence joins TRBV10-3 and TRBJ2-5; no clear D. The CDR3 is made up of 13 amino acids. Germline V gene data show CDR1 as ENHRY and CDR2 as SYGVKD. With 2 bases removed from V and 3 bases from J, the gap between germline ends came to 7 bases. CDR3 coding DNA: TGTGCCATCAGTGAGAGCCCCAAAGAGACCCAGTACTTC. Protein sequence: CAISESPKETQYF.

Concerning this clonotype itself: This may be a read error, as it is one base from a much larger clone. This chain joins TRBV12-5 and TRBJ2-7, with D hard to call. The CDR3 is 15 residues long. CDR1 LGHNT and CDR2 FRNRAP come from the germline V gene. In DNA, the CDR3 is TGTGCTAGTGGTTTGGCCCCTTCAGGAACCTACGACCAGTACTTC. Amino acid sequence: CASGLAPSGTYDQYF.

This clonotype was seen ten or more times. V gene TRBV12-5 combines with J gene TRBJ2-7; D not resolved. The germline V and J ends were trimmed by 6 bases and 5 bases, with 11 bases remaining between them. The CDR3 is 12 amino acids. CDR1 and CDR2 from the germline V gene are LGHNT and FRNRAP. For the CDR3, the DNA is TGTGCTAGTGGAATAAGGGCGAACGAGCAGTACTTC. Protein: CASGIRANEQYF.

This clonotype was detected many times. This rearrangement joins TRBV7-2 to TRBJ2-2; no clear D gene. CDR3 length: 12 amino acids. V shed 7 bases and J shed 0 bases, with 3 bases lying between them. Germline-derived CDR1 and CDR2 are SGHTA and FQGNSA. CDR3 loop: CASIANTGELFF. Written as DNA, the CDR3 is TGTGCCAGCATCGCGAACACCGGGGAGCTGTTTTTT. Based on the CDR3 plus reference TRBV7-2 and TRBJ2-2, the full variable domain is GAGVSQSPSNKVTEKGKDVELRCDPISGHTALYWYRQSLGQGLEFLIYFQGNSAPDKSGLPSDRFSAERTGGSVSTLTIQRTQQEDSAVYLCASIANTGELFFGEGSRLTVL.

Ten or more counts support this clonotype. The V call is TRBV4-3, the J call TRBJ2-7; D is possibly TRBD1 (6 bases). The germline V gene has CDR1 LGHNA and CDR2 YSLEER. The CDR3 is made up of 16 amino acids. Trimming cost V 0 bases and J 0 bases, with 12 bases left between them. The CDR3 region has the DNA TGCGCCAGCAGCCAAGATGGGGGCAGTAGCTCCTACGAGCAGTACTTC. This encodes CASSQDGGSSSYEQYF.

This clonotype has ten or more counts. The chain couples TRBV29-1 to TRBJ2-7; weak D call: TRBD1 (5 bases). This CDR3 contains 14 residues. V was clipped by 7 bases and J by 3 bases, with 19 bases between them. Germline V lookup: CDR1 SQVTM, CDR2 ANQGSEA. The CDR3 DNA reads TGCAGCGCCGCCCAGGGTCGACTTTTCTACGAGCAGTACTTC. This translates into CSAAQGRLFYEQYF.

This clonotype was seen at least ten times. The chain has TRBV7-3 and TRBJ2-3; 8 positions match TRBD1. Losses at the gene ends were 6 bases for V and 1 base for J; bases not matched to a gene: 3. CDR3 length: 14 residues. Germline V gives CDR1 SGHTA, CDR2 FQGTGA. CDR3 nucleotide sequence: TGTGCCAGCAGTCCAGGGGGCGGCACAGATACGCAGTATTTT. Its protein is CASSPGGGTDTQYF.

Ten or more counts support this clonotype. V and J are TRBV5-5 and TRBJ1-6, with a tentative D call TRBD1 (5 bases). The CDR3 contains 18 residues. V lost 4 bases and J 4 bases, leaving 21 bases between the germline ends. Germline assignment: CDR1 SGHKS and CDR2 YYEKEE (reference sequence). For the CDR3, the DNA is TGTGCCAGCAGCAAATTTCCTTCTGCGGGACCTTATAATTCACCCCTCCACTTT. Residues: CASSKFPSAGPYNSPLHF.

The rearrangement links TRBV12-3 or TRBV12-4 to TRBJ2-2; D is perhaps TRBD2 (5 bases). This CDR3 comprises 13 residues. V gave up 5 bases and J gave up 7 bases, with 11 bases separating them. The CDR3: CASSPEGNGELFF. As DNA, the CDR3 is TGTGCCAGCAGTCCTGAGGGAAACGGGGAGCTGTTTTTT.